This is a list of T cell receptor beta chains from one sample in a study of T cells after yellow fever vaccination. TCRdb recomputed calls from the 5' RACE reads with MiXCR, one row per CDR3 protein. The sample shows 100,000 to 150,000 distinct CDR3 sequences, under 9% of them seen only once. This specimen was CD8+ T cells sorted from PBMCs, taken on the day of the yellow fever booster vaccination. The source of these receptors is a man younger than 35 who received the YFV17D yellow fever vaccine. The CDR3 runs from the conserved cysteine through the conserved F or W. The D gene is left open where the match is weak. Clone size, where shown, is once, few, many, or a class for clones that have expanded.

v_gene,abundance,j_gene,d_gene,CDR3aa,CDR3nt
TRBV11-2,-,TRBJ2-7,-,CASSLVGYPSYEQYF,TGTGCCAGCAGCTTAGTAGGGTATCCCTCCTACGAGCAGTACTTC
TRBV4-1,-,TRBJ1-4,-,CASSQGGEKLFF,TGCGCCAGCAGCCAAGGCGGGGAAAAACTGTTTTTT
TRBV29-1,few,TRBJ2-1,TRBD1,CSVPTGADEQFF,TGCAGCGTTCCGACAGGGGCCGATGAGCAGTTCTTC
TRBV10-3,-,TRBJ2-1,TRBD1,CAISERDRAYNEQFF,TGTGCCATCAGTGAGAGGGACAGGGCTTACAATGAGCAGTTCTTC
TRBV7-9,few,TRBJ2-7,-,CASSFLTGSGYEQYF,TGTGCCAGCAGCTTTTTGACAGGATCCGGGTACGAGCAGTACTTC
TRBV4-3,few,TRBJ2-7,-,CASSQYRSGFYEQYF,TGCGCCAGCAGCCAGTACCGGTCGGGGTTCTACGAGCAGTACTTC
TRBV11-3,few,TRBJ2-5,TRBD2,CASSGGLLGGETQYF,TGTGCCAGCAGCGGCGGACTACTGGGGGGGGAGACCCAGTACTTC
TRBV6-2/TRBV6-3,-,TRBJ2-2,TRBD1,CASIGLGTVGTGELFF,TGTGCCAGCATCGGACTGGGGACAGTCGGAACCGGGGAGCTGTTTTTT
TRBV10-3,-,TRBJ2-2,TRBD2,CATFPGLASNTGELFF,TGTGCCACCTTCCCGGGACTAGCGAGCAACACCGGGGAGCTGTTTTTT
TRBV5-1,-,TRBJ2-2,-,CASSITTGQSGELFF,TGCGCCAGCAGCATAACTACAGGGCAATCCGGGGAGCTGTTTTTT
TRBV27,few,TRBJ2-3,-,CASSLLTARPDTQYF,TGTGCCAGCAGTTTATTGACAGCCCGGCCAGATACGCAGTATTTT
TRBV20-1,-,TRBJ2-2,-,CSAEGQNTGELFF,TGCAGTGCCGAAGGACAAAACACCGGGGAGCTGTTTTTT
TRBV4-3,few,TRBJ2-2,TRBD1,CASSGWDRDRTGELFF,TGCGCCAGCAGCGGGTGGGACAGGGATCGGACCGGGGAGCTGTTTTTT
TRBV5-5,many,TRBJ2-3,-,CASRFRDGVVTDTQYF,TGTGCCAGCCGGTTCCGTGATGGGGTAGTCACAGATACGCAGTATTTT
TRBV4-2,few,TRBJ2-1,-,CASSPFPTLSGAHNEQFF,TGTGCCAGCAGCCCCTTCCCGACCCTCAGCGGCGCGCACAATGAGCAGTTCTTC
TRBV6-5,-,TRBJ2-5,-,CASSYRGRAQETQYF,TGTGCCAGCAGTTACCGTGGCAGGGCCCAAGAGACCCAGTACTTC
TRBV24-1,few,TRBJ2-2,-,CATSADRNTGELFF,TGTGCCACCAGTGCCGACCGAAACACCGGGGAGCTGTTTTTT
TRBV24-1,few,TRBJ1-1,TRBD1,CATRAQGGTEAFF,TGTGCCACCAGAGCACAGGGGGGCACTGAAGCTTTCTTT
TRBV12-5,many,TRBJ2-7,-,CASGPDTYYEQYF,TGTGCTAGTGGCCCGGACACCTATTACGAGCAGTACTTC
TRBV14,-,TRBJ1-3,-,CASSQGGGNTIYF,TGTGCCAGCAGCCAAGGCGGGGGAAACACCATATATTTT
TRBV15,many,TRBJ2-6,-,CATSPAGANVLTF,TGTGCCACCAGTCCCGCTGGGGCCAACGTCCTGACTTTC
TRBV4-1,-,TRBJ1-1,-,CASSHSRDEAFF,TGCGCCAGCAGCCATTCCAGGGATGAAGCTTTCTTT
TRBV9,few,TRBJ2-1,TRBD2,CASSESGGAHNEQFF,TGTGCCAGCAGCGAGAGCGGGGGGGCCCACAATGAGCAGTTCTTC
TRBV5-4,-,TRBJ2-5,TRBD2,CASSFFGGAQETQYF,TGTGCCAGCAGCTTCTTCGGGGGGGCGCAAGAGACCCAGTACTTC
TRBV23-1,medium-sized,TRBJ2-7,-,CASSQSGYEQYF,TGCGCCAGCAGTCAATCAGGGTACGAGCAGTACTTC
TRBV18,-,TRBJ2-7,TRBD1,CASSVSDRAVTYEQYF,TGTGCCAGCTCAGTATCCGACAGGGCAGTAACCTACGAGCAGTACTTC
TRBV7-6,-,TRBJ2-3,-,CASSSLGVGTDTQYF,TGTGCCAGCAGCTCCCTAGGTGTCGGGACAGATACGCAGTATTTT
TRBV7-9,many,TRBJ1-6,TRBD1,CASSPRDRDENSPLHF,TGTGCCAGCAGCCCTAGAGACAGGGACGAGAATTCACCCCTCCACTTT
TRBV12-3/TRBV12-4,-,TRBJ1-6,-,CASSLGFQSPLHF,TGTGCCAGCAGTTTAGGTTTCCAATCACCCCTCCACTTT
TRBV7-3,many,TRBJ1-2,-,CASSLLHRNSNYGYTF,TGTGCCAGCAGCTTACTCCACAGGAACTCTAACTATGGCTACACCTTC
TRBV14,-,TRBJ2-3,TRBD2,CASSQIGGASDTQYF,TGTGCCAGCAGCCAAATCGGGGGGGCCTCAGATACGCAGTATTTT
TRBV7-3,many,TRBJ2-6,-,CASSSGLSGANVLTF,TGTGCCAGCAGCTCGGGTCTCTCTGGGGCCAACGTCCTGACTTTC
TRBV29-1,many,TRBJ1-1,-,CSVEDKGGEAFF,TGCAGCGTTGAAGATAAAGGGGGTGAAGCTTTCTTT
TRBV12-3/TRBV12-4,few,TRBJ1-1,-,CASSPLMGTTEAFF,TGTGCCAGCAGCCCTCTGATGGGGACCACTGAAGCTTTCTTT
TRBV28,many,TRBJ2-3,TRBD2,CASSFASGGAADTQYF,TGTGCCAGCAGTTTCGCTAGCGGGGGGGCAGCAGATACGCAGTATTTT
TRBV6-5,few,TRBJ2-3,-,CASSYGALGLRRTDTQYF,TGTGCCAGCAGTTACGGTGCCCTGGGACTCCGACGCACAGATACGCAGTATTTT
TRBV23-1,-,TRBJ2-5,-,CASSQFDRVPQETQYF,TGCGCCAGCAGTCAATTTGATCGGGTGCCTCAAGAGACCCAGTACTTC
TRBV7-8,-,TRBJ1-2,-,CASSSVRLRVVGGYTF,TGTGCCAGCAGCTCAGTACGCCTAAGGGTGGTGGGTGGCTACACCTTC
TRBV20-1,many,TRBJ2-3,-,CSARVSRDTQYF,TGCAGTGCTAGGGTCAGTCGTGATACGCAGTATTTT
TRBV5-5,many,TRBJ2-1,-,CASSLSPGSPYNEQFF,TGTGCCAGCAGCTTGTCTCCCGGCAGTCCGTACAATGAGCAGTTCTTC
TRBV7-9,few,TRBJ1-1,-,CASSLLGEAFF,TGTGCCAGCAGCTTACTCGGTGAAGCTTTCTTT
TRBV7-9,-,TRBJ1-1,-,CASSFPGGGGTEAFF,TGTGCCAGCAGTTTCCCGGGGGGAGGAGGCACTGAAGCTTTCTTT
TRBV4-2,few,TRBJ1-6,-,CASSTPANVSPLHF,TGTGCCAGCAGCACCCCGGCGAATGTTTCACCCCTCCACTTT
TRBV7-8,many,TRBJ2-3,TRBD2,CASSLALAGVTDTQYF,TGTGCCAGCAGCTTAGCGCTAGCGGGGGTGACAGATACGCAGTATTTT
TRBV20-1,-,TRBJ2-4,-,CSALSSGNRHSGYF,TGCAGTGCCCTATCGTCGGGGAACCGTCACTCGGGATACTTC
TRBV7-6,-,TRBJ2-3,TRBD2,CASSLGGWRGGHTDTQYF,TGTGCCAGCAGCTTAGGAGGTTGGCGGGGGGGCCACACAGATACGCAGTATTTT
TRBV4-1,-,TRBJ1-5,-,CASSHRPGPNQPQHF,TGCGCCAGCAGCCATCGCCCGGGCCCCAATCAGCCCCAGCATTTT